This TCR beta chain was identified during a study of OX40 agonist ivuxolimab in advanced cancers. Turning to the study itself: Ivuxolimab is a fully human IgG2 antibody that activates OX40 (CD134). One hepatocellular carcinoma and a couple of cutaneous melanoma patients partially responded.

On this clone itself: Its matching antigen is unknown.

Profiling relied on immunoSEQ multiplex PCR, and the TCRdb table lists in-frame clones only, not all of them. The profile covers 50,000 to 60,000 clones, with approximately 90% appearing a single time and less than 5.5% taken by the ten largest. The V gene's germline CDR1 is KGHSH and CDR2 LQKENI. Trimming shortened V by 5 bases and J by 3 bases, and 18 bases separated the two germline ends. The CDR3 covers 16 residues. Whole-study results and caveats: The work left the antigen specificity of expanded peripheral T cells undetermined. Clonal expansion was seen in CD4+ and CD8+ blood T cells by week 6 at 0.1 to 3.0 mg/kg.

The sequence derives from an adult with an advanced solid tumor such as melanoma, head and neck, liver or kidney cancer. The genes are TRBV18 and TRBJ2-3; D could derive from TRBD1 or TRBD2 (5 bases each). The source was CD4+ or CD8+ T cells sorted from blood, collected in a trial of the OX40 agonist ivuxolimab. This CDR3 is CASSWTQQGGTDTQYF. The DNA for the CDR3 is TGTGCCAGCTCATGGACTCAGCAGGGTGGTACAGATACGCAGTATTTT. The variable domain in full, completed from reference TRBV18 and TRBJ2-3, reads NAGVMQNPRHLVRRRGQEARLRCSPMKGHSHVYWYRQLPEEGLKFMVYLQKENIIDESGMPKERFSAEFPKEGPSILRIQQVVRGDSAAYFCASSWTQQGGTDTQYFGPGTRLTVL.